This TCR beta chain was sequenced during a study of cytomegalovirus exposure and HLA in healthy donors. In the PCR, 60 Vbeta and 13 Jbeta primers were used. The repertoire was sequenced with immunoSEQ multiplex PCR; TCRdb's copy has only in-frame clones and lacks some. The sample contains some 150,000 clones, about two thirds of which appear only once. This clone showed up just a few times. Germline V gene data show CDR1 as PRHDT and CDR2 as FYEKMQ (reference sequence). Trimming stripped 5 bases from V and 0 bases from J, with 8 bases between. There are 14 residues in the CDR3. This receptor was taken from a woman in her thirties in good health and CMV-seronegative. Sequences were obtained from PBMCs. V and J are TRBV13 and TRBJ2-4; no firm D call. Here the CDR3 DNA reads TGTGCCAGCAGCCTTGCGTTAGCCAAAAACATTCAGTACTTC. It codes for CASSLALAKNIQYF.